The 27 T cell receptor beta chains below come from one sample, sequenced in a study of T cells in Graves' hyperthyroidism and ophthalmopathy. The TCR beta CDR3 regions underwent amplification using RNA transcripts as the source. Researchers ran a first-round RT-PCR on the TCR CDR3 using the HTBI primer set. TCRdb redid the calling of the multiplex PCR reads with MiXCR, one entry per CDR3 protein. The sample consists of some 650,000 distinct CDR3 sequences, around 16% of them appearing once. The sample consisted of blood. The receptors stem from a woman aged 40 to 55 with Graves' ophthalmopathy.

This clonotype occurred many times. The rearrangement links TRBV2 to TRBJ2-1, with 8 bases lining up with TRBD1. The CDR3 totals 16 residues. With V trimmed by 7 bases and J by 7 bases, 15 bases remained unmatched. CDR1 and CDR2 from the germline V gene are SNHLY and FYNNEI. CDR3: CASTPRQDRVGNEQFF. In DNA, the CDR3 is TGTGCCAGCACCCCAAGGCAGGACAGGGTGGGAAATGAGCAGTTCTTC.

The chain carries TRBV4-1 and TRBJ2-2; tentatively, D is TRBD1 (5 bases). CDR1 MGHRA and CDR2 YSYEKL come from the germline V gene. This CDR3 has 15 amino acids. The V end was cut by 2 bases, the J end by 8 bases, with 15 bases between. The CDR3 DNA sequence: TGCGCCAGCAGCCAACCCCGCGTAGGGGAAGGGGAGCTGTTTTTT. It codes for CASSQPRVGEGELFF.

A few counts support this clonotype. This chain connects TRBV28 to TRBJ2-7; maybe TRBD2 (6 bases). From germline, CDR1 is MDHEN and CDR2 SYDVKM. The length of the CDR3 is 14 residues. V lost 2 bases and J lost 6, with 14 bases in between. The CDR3 loop reads CASSLVSGPSEQYF. In DNA, the CDR3 is TGTGCCAGCAGTTTAGTTAGCGGCCCCTCCGAGCAGTACTTC.

This clonotype appeared many times. V and J are TRBV28 and TRBJ2-1; 12 nucleotides line up with TRBD1. The CDR3 is 15 residues long. V shed 4 bases, J shed 7 bases, and the junction held 5 bases outside the gene matches. Germline-derived CDR1 and CDR2 are MDHEN and SYDVKM. CDR3 protein: CASSSPGQGANEQFF. As DNA, the CDR3 is TGTGCCAGCAGTTCGCCGGGACAGGGGGCGAATGAGCAGTTCTTC. Full variable domain (missing parts from reference TRBV28 and TRBJ2-1): DVKVTQSSRYLVKRTGEKVFLECVQDMDHENMFWYRQDPGLGLRLIYFSYDVKMKEKGDIPEGYSVSREKKERFSLILESASTNQTSMYLCASSSPGQGANEQFFGPGTRLTVL.

This sequence joins TRBV4-1 and TRBJ1-1, with D uncertain. The CDR3 runs to 13 residues. Germline CDR1 is MGHRA and CDR2 is YSYEKL. Trimming removed 2 bases from V and 2 bases from J, with 6 bases in between. The CDR3 nucleotides are TGCGCCAGCAGCCAACAGATCAACACTGAAGCTTTCTTT. Translating gives CASSQQINTEAFF.

The rearrangement joins TRBV5-6 to TRBJ2-1, with 14 bases matching TRBD2. This CDR3 has 17 amino acids. The trim removed 4 bases at V and 10 bases at J, leaving 13 bases unmatched. CDR1 and CDR2 (germline): SGHDT, YYEEEE. CDR3 sequence: CASSGGLAGAQQGEQFF. DNA for the CDR3: TGTGCCAGCAGCGGGGGACTAGCGGGAGCCCAGCAAGGGGAGCAGTTCTTC.

The V call is TRBV9, the J call TRBJ2-7; 13 nucleotides line up with TRBD2. The V gene's germline CDR1 is SGDLS and CDR2 YYNGEE. Trimming took 4 bases from V and 7 from J; bases not matched to a gene: 8. CDR3 length equals 15 residues. The CDR3 DNA reads TGTGCCAGCAGCCCTAGGACTAGCGGGAGTGGAGAGCAGTACTTC. This sequence encodes CASSPRTSGSGEQYF.

This clonotype was seen ten or more times. This chain links TRBV30 with TRBJ1-1; D remains unclear. V lost 6 bases and J 2 bases, leaving 16 bases between the germline ends. CDR1 and CDR2 from the germline V gene are GTSNPN and SVGIG (reference sequence). There are 14 residues in the CDR3. This CDR3 is CACTPGFLNTEAFF. The CDR3 DNA reads TGTGCCTGCACCCCTGGCTTTCTCAACACTGAAGCTTTCTTT.

This clonotype was picked up many times. This rearrangement joins TRBV18 to TRBJ2-5; tentatively, D is TRBD2 (5 bases). The V and J ends lost 3 bases and 5 bases respectively, with 10 bases between them. Per germline, CDR1 KGHSH and CDR2 LQKENI. The length of the CDR3 is 13 residues. For the CDR3, the DNA is TGTGCCAGCTCACCCGGGGAGACGGAGACCCAGTACTTC. This codes for CASSPGETETQYF.

This clonotype showed up many times. The chain is built from TRBV2 and TRBJ1-1; D is ambiguous. Germline CDR1 is SNHLY and CDR2 is FYNNEI. Trimming removed 4 bases at V and 0 bases at J, with 15 bases between. The CDR3 runs 16 residues. The CDR3 DNA reads TGTGCCAGCAGTGCGCCGGGGATCCGGCTGAACACTGAAGCTTTCTTT. Protein sequence: CASSAPGIRLNTEAFF.

This clonotype was recorded once. A read error may produce the germline difference seen at one junction end. The CDR3 region is CASSQDTARETQHF. DNA for the CDR3: TGTGCCAGCAGCCAAGATACTGCGAGAGAGACCCAGCACTTC. The chain recombines TRBV3-1 with TRBJ2-5; D is unclear. Germline V gene lookup returns CDR1 LGHDT and CDR2 YNNKEL (reference sequence). This CDR3 spans 14 amino acids.

The chain uses TRBV6-2 or TRBV6-3 and TRBJ2-3; TRBD2 matches 15 bases. There are 18 residues in the CDR3. V lost 5 bases to trimming and J lost 2 bases; unmatched junction nucleotides: 8. Per the germline V gene, CDR1 is MNHEY and CDR2 is SVGEGT. The CDR3 sequence is CASSGGTSGRLNTDTQYF. Here the CDR3 DNA reads TGTGCCAGCAGTGGAGGGACTAGCGGGAGGCTCAACACAGATACGCAGTATTTT.

Many counts were recorded for this clonotype. This sequence joins TRBV6-1 and TRBJ2-3; tentative D call: TRBD1 (5 bases). CDR3 length: 15 residues. V was trimmed by 2 bases and J by 0 bases, leaving 9 bases between them. CDR1 is MNHNS, CDR2 SASEGT, per germline. The CDR3 reads CASSERGTSTDTQYF. The DNA of the CDR3 is TGTGCCAGCAGTGAAAGGGGAACTAGCACAGATACGCAGTATTTT.

This clonotype was counted ten times or more. V gene TRBV2 combines with J gene TRBJ1-5, with D tentatively TRBD1 (5 bases). The CDR3 loop spans 17 amino acids. The V end was cut by 5 bases, the J end by 0 bases, with 17 bases between. The germline gives CDR1 SNHLY, CDR2 FYNNEI. The CDR3 protein is CASSRRTSQSSNQPQHF. CDR3 sequence (DNA): TGTGCCAGCAGTCGTCGGACATCCCAGAGTAGCAATCAGCCCCAGCATTTT.

This clonotype occurred a few times. V and J are TRBV28 and TRBJ2-1; D might be TRBD2 (5 bases). V was shortened by 5 bases and J by 6 bases, with 11 bases between the two germline ends. Germline V gives CDR1 MDHEN, CDR2 SYDVKM. This CDR3 region has 13 residues. The CDR3 coding sequence is TGTGCCAGCAGTCTTACCCGGGGCAATGAGCAGTTCTTC. Its protein product is CASSLTRGNEQFF.

About this clonotype: This may come from a read error, since a much larger clone is one base off. This chain joins TRBV12-3 or TRBV12-4 and TRBJ2-4; TRBD2 might be the D (7 bases). This CDR3 is 17 amino acids long. Trimming took 6 bases from V and 1 from J, leaving 19 bases between them. CDR3 nucleotides: TGTGCCAGCAGCTCATCCTACAGGGAGGGGGCCAAAAACATTCAGTACTTC. Amino acid sequence: CASSSSYREGAKNIQYF.

This clonotype was found many times. This chain uses TRBV28 with TRBJ1-1, with D uncertain. CDR1 and CDR2 (germline): MDHEN, SYDVKM. CDR3 size: 17 residues. Between the trimmed V and J ends, which lost 2 bases and 4 bases, there was a span of 20 bases. The CDR3 nucleotides read TGTGCCAGCAGTTTAGGTATTTATATTCGGCAGGCCACTGAAGCTTTCTTT. It translates to CASSLGIYIRQATEAFF.

This clonotype has a count of ten or more. J is TRBJ2-3 and V is TRBV4-2; D gene uncertain. This CDR3 spans 14 amino acids. Per the germline V gene, CDR1 is LGHNA and CDR2 is YNFKEQ. The V and J ends lost 4 bases and 0 bases respectively, with 8 bases between them. The CDR3 DNA is TGTGCCAGCAGCCGGGCCACTAGCACAGATACGCAGTATTTT. This gives the protein CASSRATSTDTQYF.

The chain links TRBV20-1 to TRBJ2-3, with 7 bases aligning to TRBD1. Trimming took 1 base from V and 2 from J; bases not matched to a gene: 9. The CDR3 consists of 16 residues. The germline V gene encodes CDR1 DFQATT and CDR2 SNEGSKA (reference sequence). In nucleotides, the CDR3 is TGCAGTGCTAGAGTTAAACCGGGACAGATCACAGATACGCAGTATTTT. It specifies CSARVKPGQITDTQYF.

This rearrangement joins TRBV28 to TRBJ1-4; D ambiguous. The CDR3 contains 12 residues. V shed 2 bases and J shed 7 bases, with 5 bases lying between them. CDR1 is MDHEN, CDR2 SYDVKM, per germline. The CDR3 region has the DNA TGTGCCAGCAGTTTAATGGTTGAAAAACTGTTTTTT. Amino acids: CASSLMVEKLFF.

In the case of this clonotype: A much bigger clone sits one base away, suggesting this may be a read error. This chain uses TRBV6-1 with TRBJ2-5, with 7 bases matching TRBD2. Germline V lookup: CDR1 MNHNS, CDR2 SASEGT. The CDR3 spans 17 residues. V gave up 4 bases and J gave up 4 bases; unmatched junction bases: 15. CDR3 in amino acids: CASSGVGLATGGETQYF. CDR3 coding DNA: TGTGCCAGCAGTGGAGTCGGGCTAGCAACGGGGGGAGAGACCCAGTACTTC.

As for this clonotype: Sequence at one end of the junction differs from germline and may be a read error. The chain recombines TRBV18 with TRBJ2-7, with 10 bases fitting TRBD1. From germline, CDR1 is KGHSH and CDR2 LQKENI. The CDR3 loop spans 16 amino acids. The CDR3 DNA reads TGTGCCAGCCCACCACCCGGACAGGGGGTAACCTACGAGCAGTACTTC. Its protein product is CASPPPGQGVTYEQYF.

This clonotype was seen more than once but under ten times. The chain is built from TRBV18 and TRBJ2-1; 16 bases agree with TRBD2. The CDR3 runs to 17 residues. From germline, CDR1 is KGHSH and CDR2 LQKENI. With V trimmed by 3 bases and J by 15 bases, 14 bases remained unmatched. The CDR3 spells CASSPEGLAGGAEPRFF. The CDR3 DNA follows: TGTGCCAGCTCACCGGAGGGACTAGCGGGAGGGGCGGAGCCACGGTTCTTC. Complete variable domain (other parts from reference TRBV18 and TRBJ2-1): NAGVMQNPRHLVRRRGQEARLRCSPMKGHSHVYWYRQLPEEGLKFMVYLQKENIIDESGMPKERFSAEFPKEGPSILRIQQVVRGDSAAYFCASSPEGLAGGAEPRFFGPGTRLTVL.

This chain uses TRBV29-1 with TRBJ2-3, with D uncertain. Deletions cut 6 bases from V and 5 bases from J, with 6 bases between. Germline-derived CDR1 and CDR2 are SQVTM and ANQGSEA. CDR3 length equals 10 residues. The CDR3 nucleotides are TGCAGCGTGGCGGTAGATACGCAGTATTTT. Translating it yields CSVAVDTQYF.

J is TRBJ1-4 and V is TRBV2; D not certain. Deletions cut 7 bases from V and 4 bases from J, with 10 bases between. The CDR3 sequence is 13 residues long. Germline V gene lookup returns CDR1 SNHLY and CDR2 FYNNEI. The CDR3 loop reads CASKSPGNEKLFF. The DNA of the CDR3 is TGTGCCAGCAAAAGCCCGGGTAATGAAAAACTGTTTTTT.

The sample holds a few counts of this clonotype. The chain is built from TRBV27 and TRBJ2-7, with 7 bases identical to TRBD1. The CDR3 length is 14 residues. The germline CDR1 and CDR2 sequences are MNHEY and SMNVEV (reference sequence). The V and J ends lost 4 bases and 4 bases, in that order; junction bases with no gene match: 7. The CDR3 here is CASSSVDREYEQYF. Here the CDR3 DNA reads TGTGCCAGCAGTTCCGTCGACAGGGAGTACGAGCAGTACTTC.

As for this clonotype: A much larger clone differs from this one at a single base, so this may be a read error. The chain combines TRBV7-9 with TRBJ1-1; a possible D gene is TRBD1 (6 bases). CDR3 length: 15 residues. Germline assignment: CDR1 SEHNR and CDR2 FQNEAQ (reference sequence). For the CDR3, the DNA is TGTGCCAGCAGCTTAATGGGGGCAGCTAACACTGAAGCTCTCTTT. This encodes CASSLMGAANTEALF.